Listed below are T cell receptor beta chains from one sample, sequenced in a study of blood T cell repertoires in COVID-19. Libraries were prepared by immunoSEQ multiplex PCR; TCRdb keeps only in-frame clonotypes and omits some of them. The sample has roughly 130,000 clones; about nine tenths are singletons. The sample taken for sequencing was peripheral blood. The receptors come from a man aged 50-60 years with active COVID-19. Both conserved end residues are part of each CDR3. D genes are given only for firm matches. Only part of the rows carry a size: once, few, many, or a class if the clone is expanded.

TRBJ1-2,-,TRBV6-1,-,TGTGCCAGCAGTGAAGCCCAGGGTACAGGCTATGGCTACACCTTC,CASSEAQGTGYGYTF
TRBJ1-2,TRBD1,TRBV6-5,-,TGTGCCAGCAGACAGGGGGCAGGGGGCTACACCTTC,CASRQGAGGYTF
TRBJ1-4,-,TRBV2,-,TGTGCCAGCAGTGAAGTAAAGGGGGTGAATGAAAAACTGTTTTTT,CASSEVKGVNEKLFF
TRBJ2-3,-,TRBV19,-,TGTGCCAGTAGTATAGGACAGATCACAGATACGCAGTATTTT,CASSIGQITDTQYF
TRBJ2-3,-,TRBV6-2/TRBV6-3,-,TGTGCCAGCAGTTATACTCGCACGACGGGTACGCAGTATTTT,CASSYTRTTGTQYF
TRBJ1-1,-,TRBV9,-,TGTGCCAGCAGCGCCTTTTTTTTAGTCCCAGATTACAGAACTGAAGCTTTCTTT,CASSAFFLVPDYRTEAFF
TRBJ1-6,TRBD1,TRBV5-1,-,TGCGCCAGCAGCTTGCCCTTGGACAGGGGAGGATCACCCCTCCACTTT,CASSLPLDRGGSPLHF
TRBJ2-1,TRBD2,TRBV6-6,-,TGTGCCAGCAGTTACCAAGCGGGAGTGTCCAATGAGCAGTTCTTC,CASSYQAGVSNEQFF
TRBJ2-5,TRBD2,TRBV2,once,TGTGCCAGCAGACGACTAGCGGGAGCCCAGAGGGAGACCCAGTACTTC,CASRRLAGAQRETQYF
TRBJ1-2,-,TRBV30,-,TGTGCCTCCTACAGTAACTATGGCTACACCTTC,CASYSNYGYTF
TRBJ2-3,TRBD2,TRBV3-1/TRBV3-2,-,TGTGCCAGCAGCCAAGGGACTAGCGGGAGACGCGGGAGCACAGATACGCAGTATTTT,CASSQGTSGRRGSTDTQYF
TRBJ2-3,TRBD2,TRBV3-1/TRBV3-2,-,TGTGCCAGCAGCCAAGGGCTGACTAGCGGAGGGGATACGCAGTATTTT,CASSQGLTSGGDTQYF
TRBJ1-2,-,TRBV7-9,-,TGTGCCAGCAGCTTAGAGGCAGGGGAGGGCTACACCTTC,CASSLEAGEGYTF
TRBJ2-3,-,TRBV29-1,-,TGCAGCGTTGGAAGGGGTCAGCCCACAGATACGCAGTATTTT,CSVGRGQPTDTQYF
TRBJ2-2,TRBD1,TRBV25-1,-,TGTGCCAGCAGAAAGACAGGGACGAACACCGGGGAGCTGTTTTTT,CASRKTGTNTGELFF
TRBJ2-5,TRBD2,TRBV11-2,-,TGTGCCAGCAGCTTAGGAGCGGGAGGGTGGGAGACCCAGTACTTC,CASSLGAGGWETQYF
TRBJ1-1,TRBD1,TRBV9,-,TGTGCCAGCAGTCAGGGACAGCTGAACACTGAAGCTTTCTTT,CASSQGQLNTEAFF
TRBJ2-5,-,TRBV5-1,-,TGCGCCAGCAGCCGAGGGTCGGGCCAAGAGACCCAGTACTTC,CASSRGSGQETQYF
TRBJ1-5,-,TRBV7-9,-,TGTGCCAGCAGCTTAAGCACAGGGAATCAGCCCCAGCATTTT,CASSLSTGNQPQHF
TRBJ1-2,-,TRBV4-2,-,TGTGCCAGCAGTCCCGACTGGACTAACTATGGCTACACCTTC,CASSPDWTNYGYTF
TRBJ2-3,-,TRBV11-3,-,TGTGCCAGCAGCCCAACAGACAACACAGATACGCAGTATTTT,CASSPTDNTDTQYF
TRBJ1-1,TRBD1,TRBV18,once,TGTGCCAGCTCACCGGACAGGGCATATACTGAAGCTTTCTTT,CASSPDRAYTEAFF
TRBJ2-1,TRBD1,TRBV5-4,-,TGTGCCAGCAGCCGGACAGGTTCCAATGAGCAGTTCTTC,CASSRTGSNEQFF
TRBJ1-2,-,TRBV20-1,-,TGCAGTGCTAGGGGTCGGGGTGGCTACACCTTC,CSARGRGGYTF
TRBJ2-5,-,TRBV5-1,-,TGCGCCAGCAGCTTGGAACGTTTCGGGGGCCAAGAGACCCAGTACTTC,CASSLERFGGQETQYF
TRBJ2-1,-,TRBV5-1,-,TGCGCCAGCAGCTCTACTAGCAATGAGCAGTTCTTC,CASSSTSNEQFF
TRBJ2-4,-,TRBV7-8,-,TGTGCCAGCAGCTCAGCTGCGGGGGCGATAGCCAAAAACATTCAGTACTTC,CASSSAAGAIAKNIQYF
TRBJ2-3,TRBD2,TRBV5-8,-,TGTGCCAGCAGCCGGACTAGGGGAGGCACAGATACGCAGTATTTT,CASSRTRGGTDTQYF
TRBJ1-3,-,TRBV4-2,-,TGTGCCAGCAGCCAAGGTGGAGTCATATATTTT,CASSQGGVIYF
TRBJ1-1,-,TRBV3-1/TRBV3-2,once,TGTGCCAGCAGCCCGCGCTGGATGGGGGCTAACACTGAAGCTTTCTTT,CASSPRWMGANTEAFF
TRBJ1-1,-,TRBV12-3/TRBV12-4,-,TGTGCCAGCAGCCCTACAGGGACGAGGGGGGCTTTCTTT,CASSPTGTRGAFF